The TCR beta chain described here comes from a study of T cell repertoires in cytomegalovirus infection. This clonotype was recorded once. The CDR3 extends over 16 amino acids. CDR1 and CDR2 from the germline V gene are SGHDT and YYEEEE. V lost 4 bases to trimming and J lost 10 bases; unmatched junction nucleotides: 15. MiXCR, run by TCRdb on the reads, gives a single entry per CDR3 protein. The sample lists approximately 200,000 distinct CDR3 sequences, about 30% occurring once. The rearrangement links TRBV5-6 to TRBJ1-2; 11 bases line up with TRBD1. Material: PBMCs. This TCR was recovered from a human donor in good health (CMV status not recorded). Some clones in this sample may be carry-over from other donors' samples. The CDR3 region has the DNA TGTGCCAGCAGCCTACGGACAGGGGGCAAAAACTACGACTACACCTTC. Amino acids: CASSLRTGGKNYDYTF. Variable domain in full (rest from reference TRBV5-6 and TRBJ1-2): DAGVTQSPTHLIKTRGQQVTLRCSPKSGHDTVSWYQQALGQGPQFIFQYYEEEERQRGNFPDRFSGHQFPNYSSELNVNALLLGDSALYLCASSLRTGGKNYDYTFGSGTRLTVV.